Listed below are T cell receptor beta chains from one sample, sequenced in a study of T cells in Graves' hyperthyroidism and ophthalmopathy. TCRdb re-called the multiplex PCR reads with MiXCR, one entry per CDR3 protein. Among a few hundred thousand distinct CDR3 sequences, around 14% were seen once, and the ten largest hold 9% to 9.5%. Material for sequencing was blood. These receptors originate from a woman in her late teens or twenties with Graves' hyperthyroidism. Each CDR3 is given with its conserved first and last residue. The D gene is left open where the match is weak.

d_gene: TRBD1; v_gene: TRBV7-9; j_gene: TRBJ2-7; CDR3aa: CASTEGAWEQYF
d_gene: .; v_gene: TRBV7-9; j_gene: TRBJ1-2; CDR3aa: CASSSLGLSYGYTF
d_gene: TRBD1; v_gene: TRBV6-1; j_gene: TRBJ1-2; CDR3aa: CASSTGQTGYTF
d_gene: .; v_gene: TRBV4-1; j_gene: TRBJ2-1; CDR3aa: CASSQARRDTVRSEQFF
d_gene: TRBD2; v_gene: TRBV5-6; j_gene: TRBJ2-3; CDR3aa: CASSSGGAGDTQYF
d_gene: TRBD2; v_gene: TRBV28; j_gene: TRBJ2-5; CDR3aa: CASRRTSGGLETQYF
d_gene: .; v_gene: TRBV5-8; j_gene: TRBJ1-4; CDR3aa: CASSFGSGLEEKLFF
d_gene: TRBD1; v_gene: TRBV5-1; j_gene: TRBJ1-1; CDR3aa: CASTGQGTEAFF
d_gene: TRBD1; v_gene: TRBV2; j_gene: TRBJ2-7; CDR3aa: CASSLQDRGYEQYF
d_gene: TRBD2; v_gene: TRBV28; j_gene: TRBJ2-1; CDR3aa: CASRGLAGGPSGYNEQFF
d_gene: .; v_gene: TRBV6-1; j_gene: TRBJ2-7; CDR3aa: CASTSVYEQYF
d_gene: TRBD1; v_gene: TRBV28; j_gene: TRBJ1-1; CDR3aa: CASSRGGGYTEAFF
d_gene: .; v_gene: TRBV11-3; j_gene: TRBJ2-1; CDR3aa: CASSPGVPGSSEQFF
d_gene: .; v_gene: TRBV9; j_gene: TRBJ2-2; CDR3aa: CASTQRSEGTNTGELFF
d_gene: .; v_gene: TRBV19; j_gene: TRBJ1-2; CDR3aa: CASSIQGGSIEAYGYTF
d_gene: .; v_gene: TRBV20-1; j_gene: TRBJ2-1; CDR3aa: CSATDDPHNEQFF
d_gene: .; v_gene: TRBV11-2; j_gene: TRBJ2-1; CDR3aa: CASSHRGGQGGNEQFF
d_gene: .; v_gene: TRBV28; j_gene: TRBJ2-1; CDR3aa: CATRGWDPTYNEQFF
d_gene: .; v_gene: TRBV18; j_gene: TRBJ2-6; CDR3aa: CASSPGLFNVGANVLTF
d_gene: .; v_gene: TRBV7-8; j_gene: TRBJ1-6; CDR3aa: CASSRQTNSPLHF
d_gene: .; v_gene: TRBV29-1; j_gene: TRBJ2-7; CDR3aa: CSVQGGVMGYEQYF
d_gene: .; v_gene: TRBV18; j_gene: TRBJ1-3; CDR3aa: CASSPPGGGNTIYF
d_gene: .; v_gene: TRBV27; j_gene: TRBJ2-3; CDR3aa: CASTVGGATDTQYF
d_gene: TRBD1; v_gene: TRBV11-2; j_gene: TRBJ1-4; CDR3aa: CASSATGGSYEKLFF
d_gene: .; v_gene: TRBV28; j_gene: TRBJ2-5; CDR3aa: CASSQEGAQETQYF
d_gene: TRBD2; v_gene: TRBV27; j_gene: TRBJ2-1; CDR3aa: CASSPHPSGYNEQFF
d_gene: TRBD2; v_gene: TRBV30; j_gene: TRBJ2-1; CDR3aa: CAWSGPSGLAENPQFF
d_gene: TRBD2; v_gene: TRBV20-1; j_gene: TRBJ2-5; CDR3aa: CSARTSGGTIKETQYF
d_gene: .; v_gene: TRBV5-6; j_gene: TRBJ1-2; CDR3aa: CASSPGTVNYGYTF
d_gene: .; v_gene: TRBV19; j_gene: TRBJ1-1; CDR3aa: CASSISPASPNTEAFF
d_gene: .; v_gene: TRBV10-3; j_gene: TRBJ2-3; CDR3aa: CAISESGFTDTQYF
d_gene: TRBD1; v_gene: TRBV7-4; j_gene: TRBJ1-2; CDR3aa: CASSSTSRQGAGYGYTF
d_gene: TRBD1; v_gene: TRBV10-3; j_gene: TRBJ1-3; CDR3aa: CAISYRDRGSGNTIYF
d_gene: .; v_gene: TRBV3-1; j_gene: TRBJ2-6; CDR3aa: CASSQHGRSGANVLTF
d_gene: .; v_gene: TRBV28; j_gene: TRBJ2-3; CDR3aa: CASSPLSTALLFNGTDTQYF
d_gene: .; v_gene: TRBV5-1; j_gene: TRBJ1-6; CDR3aa: CASSFSTGFPEGHSPLHF
d_gene: TRBD1; v_gene: TRBV6-2/TRBV6-3; j_gene: TRBJ2-7; CDR3aa: CASGDRPYEQYF
d_gene: .; v_gene: TRBV5-1; j_gene: TRBJ1-2; CDR3aa: CASSLAGGAGYTF
d_gene: TRBD2; v_gene: TRBV5-4; j_gene: TRBJ2-1; CDR3aa: CASSSEREKSNEQFF
d_gene: TRBD2; v_gene: TRBV20-1; j_gene: TRBJ2-1; CDR3aa: CSAELAGGGYNEQFF
d_gene: TRBD1; v_gene: TRBV6-4; j_gene: TRBJ1-1; CDR3aa: CASSDGWGQGPRNTEAFF
d_gene: .; v_gene: TRBV28; j_gene: TRBJ2-7; CDR3aa: CASSLVNGQSYEQYF
d_gene: TRBD1; v_gene: TRBV6-1; j_gene: TRBJ1-6; CDR3aa: CASRSGTGSSSPLHF
d_gene: .; v_gene: TRBV14; j_gene: TRBJ1-5; CDR3aa: CASSQDGSSPQHF
d_gene: .; v_gene: TRBV20-1; j_gene: TRBJ2-3; CDR3aa: CSARKRVPPDTQYF
d_gene: .; v_gene: TRBV20-1; j_gene: TRBJ1-4; CDR3aa: CSATQVGGFGKLFF
d_gene: TRBD1; v_gene: TRBV5-1; j_gene: TRBJ2-3; CDR3aa: CASSLSTGGGTDTQYF
d_gene: .; v_gene: TRBV3-1; j_gene: TRBJ2-3; CDR3aa: CASSQRLRGDTQYF
d_gene: TRBD2; v_gene: TRBV7-3; j_gene: TRBJ2-1; CDR3aa: CASSAELAGEYNEQFF
d_gene: TRBD1; v_gene: TRBV28; j_gene: TRBJ2-7; CDR3aa: CASSTWTGQYEQYF
d_gene: TRBD2; v_gene: TRBV11-3; j_gene: TRBJ2-1; CDR3aa: CASSTGTSGIHEQFF
d_gene: .; v_gene: TRBV6-5; j_gene: TRBJ1-5; CDR3aa: CASSYPMSNQPQHF